The next 23 T cell receptor beta chains were all read from a single sample in a study of shared clonotypes between healthy human individuals. Assay: immunoSEQ multiplex PCR; the TCRdb copy retains only in-frame clones and omits some. The top ten clones hold around 0.47% of a sample with around 1.6 million clones, 95% to 99% of them seen once. The sequenced material came from naive CD4+ T cells sorted from blood. Subset specified: CD45RA+ positively selected. These receptors came from a man aged 30-40 years in good health.

This chain joins TRBV7-6 and TRBJ2-7; TRBD1 aligns across 10 bases. This CDR3 spans 17 amino acids. The V gene end was trimmed by 5 bases and the J gene end by 1 base; junction bases not matched to a gene: 11. The germline V gene has CDR1 SGHVS and CDR2 FNYEAQ. As DNA, the CDR3 is TGTGCCAGCAGCCGTTATCGAGGGGGACAGGGGTCCTACGAGCAGTACTTC. Translating gives CASSRYRGGQGSYEQYF.

The chain combines TRBV15 with TRBJ2-7; D tentatively fits TRBD1 or TRBD2 (5 bases each). This CDR3 spans 16 amino acids. CDR1 and CDR2 from the germline V gene are LNHNV and YYDKDF (reference sequence). V lost 1 base, J lost 4 bases, and 17 bases lay in between. CDR3 nucleotide sequence: TGTGCCACCAGCAGAGGGGACCCGGACGGGTCTTACGAGCAGTACTTC. This codes for CATSRGDPDGSYEQYF.

The chain has TRBV5-1 and TRBJ2-7, with TRBD1 matching over 9 bases. The CDR3 totals 16 residues. V shed 4 bases, J shed 5 bases, and the junction held 13 bases outside the gene matches. Germline V CDR1 and CDR2: SGHRS, YFSETQ. CDR3 in DNA: TGCGCCAGCAGCCGCGGACAGGGGCGCCCACTACACGAGCAGTACTTC. This encodes CASSRGQGRPLHEQYF. The full variable domain, with the rest looked up from reference TRBV5-1 and TRBJ2-7, is KAGVTQTPRYLIKTRGQQVTLSCSPISGHRSVSWYQQTPGQGLQFLFEYFSETQRNKGNFPGRFSGRQFSNSRSEMNVSTLELGDSALYLCASSRGQGRPLHEQYFGPGTRLTVT.

This clone has a single count. V is TRBV30 and J is TRBJ2-7, with D possibly matching TRBD2 (5 bases). The germline V gene encodes CDR1 GTSNPN and CDR2 SVGIG (reference sequence). The V end was cut by 3 bases, the J end by 3 bases, with 9 bases between. CDR3 length equals 12 residues. The CDR3 loop is CAWSVSGYEQYF. In nucleotides, the CDR3 is TGTGCCTGGAGCGTCAGCGGCTACGAGCAGTACTTC.

The V gene is TRBV11-2, the J gene TRBJ2-5; no definite D call. V lost 4 bases, J lost 2 bases, and 11 bases lay in between. Germline CDR1 is SGHAT and CDR2 is FQNNGV. The CDR3 length is 14 residues. CDR3 sequence (DNA): TGTGCCAGCAGCTCCATGTTGTTACAAGAGACCCAGTACTTC. It codes for CASSSMLLQETQYF.

This clone has only one observation. A clone one base away is much larger, so this may be a read error. This chain connects TRBV28 to TRBJ2-7; D unclear. The CDR3 is 11 amino acids. Germline CDR1 reads MDHEN; CDR2 reads SYDVKM. The V gene lost 3 bases and the J gene lost 3 bases, with 3 bases spanning the gap. CDR3 residues: CASSFFYEQYF. The DNA of the CDR3 is TGTGCCAGCAGTTTCTTCTACGAGCAGTACTTC. The full variable domain, completed using reference TRBV28 and TRBJ2-7, is DVKVTQSSRYLVKRTGEKVFLECVQDMDHENMFWYRQDPGLGLRLIYFSYDVKMKEKGDIPEGYSVSREKKERFSLILESASTNQTSMYLCASSFFYEQYFGPGTRLTVT.

The chain carries TRBV6-1 and TRBJ2-7; D is unresolved. The CDR3 contains 15 residues. The V gene lost 3 bases and the J gene lost 7 bases, with 19 bases spanning the gap. Germline CDR1 and CDR2: MNHNS and SASEGT. DNA of the CDR3: TGTGCCAGCAGTGATGGGTACCCGGTCGCTCGGGAGCAGTACTTC. This codes for CASSDGYPVAREQYF.

V gene TRBV5-1 combines with J gene TRBJ1-4, with D perhaps matching TRBD1 (6 bases). The CDR3 extends over 15 amino acids. Trimming cost V 0 bases and J 7 bases, with 13 bases left between them. The germline CDR1 and CDR2 sequences are SGHRS and YFSETQ. The CDR3 DNA reads as TGCGCCAGCAGCTTGGCCGGGGGGGCAGGTGAAAAACTGTTTTTT. It specifies CASSLAGGAGEKLFF. Combining the CDR3 with reference TRBV5-1 and TRBJ1-4 gives the whole variable domain KAGVTQTPRYLIKTRGQQVTLSCSPISGHRSVSWYQQTPGQGLQFLFEYFSETQRNKGNFPGRFSGRQFSNSRSEMNVSTLELGDSALYLCASSLAGGAGEKLFFGSGTQLSVL.

As regards this clone: This same CDR3 is encoded by further DNA sequences in the sample. The rearrangement uses TRBV18 and TRBJ1-5, with no clear D. The CDR3 is 15 residues long. Between the trimmed V and J ends, which lost 1 base and 0 bases, there was a span of 7 bases. Per the germline V gene, CDR1 is KGHSH and CDR2 is LQKENI. The CDR3 DNA follows: TGTGCCAGCTCACCACTCGGAGGTAGCAATCAGCCCCAGCATTTT. The encoded protein is CASSPLGGSNQPQHF.

The chain employs TRBV6-5 and TRBJ1-1; TRBD1 matches 8 bases. Trimming cost V 0 bases and J 4 bases; bases outside gene matches: 4. CDR3 length: 15 amino acids. The germline CDR1 and CDR2 sequences are MNHEY and SVGAGI. The CDR3 spells CASSYSNTGGTEAFF. CDR3 DNA: TGTGCCAGCAGTTACTCGAATACAGGGGGCACTGAAGCTTTCTTT.

The chain is built from TRBV7-9 and TRBJ2-7; a weak D match, TRBD2 (6 bases). Trimming removed 1 base at V and 7 bases at J, with 8 bases between. Germline V lookup: CDR1 SEHNR, CDR2 FQNEAQ (reference sequence). CDR3 length equals 12 residues. CDR3 sequence (DNA): TGTGCCAGCAGCTTAGGCGGGGAGGAGCAGTACTTC. It is translated as CASSLGGEEQYF.

The genes are TRBV5-4 and TRBJ2-3; D uncertain. The CDR3 loop spans 18 amino acids. V lost 0 bases to trimming and J lost 1 base, with 18 bases between them. The germline CDR1 and CDR2 sequences are SGHNT and YYREEE (reference sequence). DNA for the CDR3: TGTGCCAGCAGCTTGGGAACTCCCCGAGGATTTGGCACAGATACGCAGTATTTT. It yields the protein CASSLGTPRGFGTDTQYF.

The chain recombines TRBV19 with TRBJ2-2; 9 bases align to TRBD1. The CDR3 has 16 amino acids. Per germline, CDR1 LNHDA and CDR2 SQIVND (reference sequence). The junction had 12 bases not matched to a gene; V was cut back by 6 bases and J by 7 bases. This CDR3 reads CASRSPGTGRSGELFF. The CDR3 region has the DNA TGTGCCAGTAGGAGTCCCGGGACAGGGCGTAGCGGGGAGCTGTTTTTT.

The V call is TRBV28, the J call TRBJ2-7; weak D call: TRBD2 (6 bases). This CDR3 has 15 amino acids. Germline assignment: CDR1 MDHEN and CDR2 SYDVKM. V lost 4 bases and J lost 2, with 15 bases in between. The CDR3 DNA follows: TGTGCCAGCAGTTCGCCGGGACTCCCCACCTACGAGCAGTACTTC. It specifies CASSSPGLPTYEQYF.

This sequence joins TRBV7-8 and TRBJ2-1; no firm D call. The V gene lost 4 bases and the J gene lost 4 bases, with 14 bases spanning the gap. This CDR3 is built from 15 residues. In germline, CDR1 is SGHVS, CDR2 FQNEAQ. The CDR3 region is CASSSSRLVYNEQFF. The CDR3 region has the DNA TGTGCCAGCAGCTCAAGCCGCCTAGTATACAATGAGCAGTTCTTC.

The chain recombines TRBV7-6 with TRBJ2-7; D might be TRBD1 or TRBD2, each matching 5 bases. CDR1 and CDR2 (germline): SGHVS, FNYEAQ. The CDR3 has 16 amino acids. V was trimmed by 1 base and J by 0 bases, leaving 13 bases between them. In nucleotides, the CDR3 is TGTGCCAGCAGCTTAGGTCAGGGAGCCCTCTCCTACGAGCAGTACTTC. This encodes CASSLGQGALSYEQYF.

V and J are TRBV7-8 and TRBJ2-5, with 9 positions matching TRBD1. Germline CDR1 reads SGHVS; CDR2 reads FQNEAQ. After removal of 5 bases from V and 5 bases from J, the junction contained 12 bases not matched to a gene. This CDR3 comprises 16 residues. CDR3 coding DNA: TGTGCCAGCAGCCAGCGCCGCGGGACAGGGTGGGAGACCCAGTACTTC. Amino acid sequence: CASSQRRGTGWETQYF.

V usage is TRBV28 and J usage is TRBJ1-2, with D tentatively TRBD1 (5 bases). The germline V gene encodes CDR1 MDHEN and CDR2 SYDVKM. The ends were cut back, 6 bases at V and 6 bases at J, with 11 bases in the middle. The CDR3 sequence is 12 residues long. In DNA, the CDR3 is TGTGCCAGCAGACGGGACGTAGATGGCTACACCTTC. Translating it yields CASRRDVDGYTF.

This chain connects TRBV5-1 to TRBJ1-4, with TRBD1 as a possible D gene (5 bases). This CDR3 is 15 amino acids long. Germline CDR1 SGHRS, CDR2 YFSETQ. Trimming pared 2 bases from V and 9 bases from J, leaving 17 bases between. CDR3 loop: CASSFPRQSGKKLFF. CDR3 coding DNA: TGCGCCAGCAGCTTTCCCCGACAGTCAGGGAAAAAACTGTTTTTT.

Turning to this clone: Other DNA sequences of this sample code for an identical CDR3. The CDR3 coding sequence is TGTGCCAGCAGCGTAGCTAGCGGGGGGTACGAGCAGTACTTC. This gives the protein CASSVASGGYEQYF. This chain joins TRBV9 and TRBJ2-7; 11 nucleotides line up with TRBD2. V lost 0 bases to trimming and J lost 4 bases; unmatched junction nucleotides: 0. The germline V gene has CDR1 SGDLS and CDR2 YYNGEE. The CDR3 has 14 amino acids.

The chain uses TRBV9 and TRBJ1-1, with a tentative D call TRBD1 (5 bases). This CDR3 is 15 amino acids long. Germline assignment: CDR1 SGDLS and CDR2 YYNGEE. Between the trimmed V and J ends, which lost 2 bases and 4 bases, there was a span of 15 bases. CDR3 amino acids: CASSVGGIGSTEAFF. The CDR3 nucleotides are TGTGCCAGCAGCGTTGGGGGGATTGGGAGCACTGAAGCTTTCTTT.

J is TRBJ2-3 and V is TRBV29-1, with D hard to call. Trimming left V 2 bases short and J 0 bases short, with 6 bases between. This CDR3 is built from 13 residues. The germline CDR1 and CDR2 sequences are SQVTM and ANQGSEA. For the CDR3, the DNA is TGCAGCGTTGAACCCACTAGCACAGATACGCAGTATTTT. Its protein is CSVEPTSTDTQYF.

A single count supports this clone. The genes are TRBV18 and TRBJ1-3; TRBD1 might be the D (6 bases). The CDR3 has 16 amino acids. Trimming removed 4 bases from V and 0 bases from J, with 13 bases in between. Germline CDR1 reads KGHSH; CDR2 reads LQKENI. The DNA for the CDR3 is TGTGCCAGCTCACTCATGACAGGCATCTCTGGAAACACCATATATTTT. It is translated as CASSLMTGISGNTIYF.